Here is one T cell receptor beta chain with its context. The antigen remains undetermined. The germline CDR1 and CDR2 sequences are SGHTA and FQGTGA. V shed 4 bases and J shed 0 bases, with 9 bases lying between them. The CDR3 is made up of 14 amino acids. Time point defined: blood from clinic visit 5 months post-surgery; TSC patient then seizure free. Surgery cases with the highest brain T cell transcript signatures were chosen for sequencing. These data come from a study of brain T cells in children with intractable seizures. Points from the study as a whole: Absence of clones before surgery may stem from lower sequencing depth. Only CDR3 sequence similarity suggested viral specificity, without known HCMV serostatus.

TCRdb keeps only in-frame clones here, not all; method: immunoSEQ multiplex PCR. The table has under 400,000 clones, approximately 93% seen once. The V and J genes are TRBV7-3 and TRBJ1-1, with a tentative D call TRBD1 (5 bases). Sample: peripheral blood, taken around 5 months after surgery. This receptor was taken from a boy in the first two years of life with tuberous sclerosis and intractable seizures. In DNA, the CDR3 is TGTGCCAGCAGCTCTAACAGGATGAACACTGAAGCTTTCTTT. Translated: CASSSNRMNTEAFF.